A single sample is the source of the 25 T cell receptor beta chains below, sequenced in a study of control samples from healthy donors and cancer patients. The assay was immunoSEQ multiplex PCR, and TCRdb's table has in-frame clones only and misses some. Counted here are 90,000 or so clones, around 87% occurring once; the ten biggest clones make up 1.3%. Sequencing was done on a sample of blood. The receptor set was obtained from a woman in her 50s in good health.

The chain's CDR3 is CASSRDSSNEQFF. CDR3 nucleotides: TGTGCCAGCAGTAGGGACAGCTCCAATGAGCAGTTCTTC. This sequence joins TRBV2 and TRBJ2-1; 7 bases align to TRBD1. CDR1 is SNHLY, CDR2 FYNNEI, per germline. The CDR3 has 13 residues. V lost 5 bases, J lost 6 bases, and 4 bases stayed unmatched.

The chain couples TRBV7-2 to TRBJ2-7; a possible D gene is TRBD2 (5 bases). Germline V gives CDR1 SGHTA, CDR2 FQGNSA. CDR3 length: 14 amino acids. The V end was cut by 5 bases, the J end by 3 bases, with 14 bases between. CDR3 loop: CASSNRPGIYEQYF. As DNA, the CDR3 is TGTGCCAGCAGCAATCGCCCCGGGATCTACGAGCAGTACTTC.

This chain uses TRBV18 with TRBJ1-1; D gene ambiguous. The germline V gene has CDR1 KGHSH and CDR2 LQKENI. CDR3 length equals 14 residues. V was clipped by 5 bases and J by 1 base, with 11 bases between them. The CDR3 region has the DNA TGTGCCAGCTCAATAAATACAGCGAACACTGAAGCTTTCTTT. Its translation is CASSINTANTEAFF.

The rearrangement links TRBV2 to TRBJ1-2, with D perhaps matching TRBD1 (6 bases). The germline gives CDR1 SNHLY, CDR2 FYNNEI. This CDR3 is 16 amino acids long. With 1 base removed from V and 5 bases from J, the gap between germline ends came to 17 bases. In nucleotides, the CDR3 is TGTGCCAGCAGTGAAGTCCCGCTGGGGGCTAGTTATGGCTACACCTTC. This gives the protein CASSEVPLGASYGYTF.

This chain joins TRBV5-5 and TRBJ1-5; 11 positions match TRBD1. Trimming cost V 3 bases and J 4 bases; bases outside gene matches: 6. The CDR3 is 16 residues long. Looked up from germline, CDR1 is SGHKS and CDR2 is YYEKEE (reference sequence). This chain's CDR3 is CASSWTGGEGNQPQHF. The CDR3 DNA sequence: TGTGCCAGCAGCTGGACAGGGGGCGAAGGAAATCAGCCCCAGCATTTT.

This rearrangement joins TRBV7-2 to TRBJ2-7; a possible D gene is TRBD1 (6 bases). Per germline, CDR1 SGHTA and CDR2 FQGNSA. V lost 3 bases, J lost 3 bases, and 15 bases lay in between. The CDR3 contains 15 residues. The DNA of the CDR3 is TGTGCCAGCAGCTTCTCTCACAGGGATTACTACGAGCAGTACTTC. It encodes CASSFSHRDYYEQYF.

The chain is built from TRBV4-3 and TRBJ1-4; D is possibly TRBD1 (5 bases). Trimming removed 4 bases at V and 2 bases at J, with 11 bases between. The V gene's germline CDR1 is LGHNA and CDR2 YSLEER. CDR3 length: 15 residues. CDR3 in amino acids: CASSLAGLTNEKLFF. The CDR3 coding sequence is TGCGCCAGCAGCCTCGCAGGGTTGACTAATGAAAAACTGTTTTTT.

This sequence joins TRBV11-3 and TRBJ1-2, with 9 bases that match TRBD1. The V segment lost 5 bases and the J segment 8 bases; nucleotides outside the gene matches: 6. CDR1 is SGHNT and CDR2 is YENEEA in the germline V gene. The length of the CDR3 is 13 residues. For the CDR3, the DNA is TGTGCCAGCAGCACGGACAGGGGTTGGGGCTACACCTTC. Translating it yields CASSTDRGWGYTF. Supplemented by reference TRBV11-3 and TRBJ1-2, the full variable domain reads EAGVVQSPRYKIIEKKQPVAFWCNPISGHNTLYWYLQNLGQGPELLIRYENEEAVDDSQLPKDRFSAERLKGVDSTLKIQPAELGDSAVYLCASSTDRGWGYTFGSGTRLTVV.

J is TRBJ2-7 and V is TRBV5-1; D not resolved. The V and J ends lost 0 bases and 0 bases respectively, with 10 bases between them. The CDR3 is 15 amino acids. CDR1 is SGHRS and CDR2 is YFSETQ in the germline V gene. CDR3 DNA: TGCGCCAGCAGCTTGGTGGGAACCCTCTCCTACGAGCAGTACTTC. It specifies CASSLVGTLSYEQYF.

The chain couples TRBV10-3 to TRBJ2-5; D remains unclear. V gave up 8 bases and J gave up 1 base, with 11 bases separating them. Germline V gene sequence: CDR1 ENHRY, CDR2 SYGVKD. The CDR3 length is 13 residues. The CDR3 reads CAIGSGTQETQYF. The CDR3 DNA reads as TGTGCCATCGGGTCCGGTACCCAAGAGACCCAGTACTTC.

This rearrangement joins TRBV13 to TRBJ1-1, with 12 bases matching TRBD1. With 4 bases clipped from V and 3 bases from J, the junction kept 9 bases outside the gene matches. This CDR3 has 17 residues. Per germline, CDR1 PRHDT and CDR2 FYEKMQ (reference sequence). CDR3 protein: CASSSTPGQGADTEAFF. In nucleotides, the CDR3 is TGTGCCAGCAGCTCTACACCGGGACAGGGGGCGGACACTGAAGCTTTCTTT.

The V gene is TRBV10-3, the J gene TRBJ1-5; TRBD1 matches 10 bases. The CDR3 sequence is 15 residues long. V dropped 6 bases and J dropped 0; count of bases not matched to a gene: 2. Germline assignment: CDR1 ENHRY and CDR2 SYGVKD. CDR3 sequence (DNA): TGTGCCATCAGGGGGGACAGGGGTAGCAATCAGCCCCAGCATTTT. This codes for CAIRGDRGSNQPQHF.

The rearrangement links TRBV6-2 or TRBV6-3 to TRBJ1-2, with a possible D match to TRBD1 (5 bases). CDR1 MNHEY and CDR2 SVGEGT come from the germline V gene. The CDR3 runs 17 residues. V lost 2 bases and J lost 2, with 18 bases in between. The CDR3 sequence is CASSYRPGTSLNYGYTF. The CDR3 DNA sequence: TGTGCCAGCAGTTACCGGCCAGGGACCTCACTAAACTATGGCTACACCTTC.

CDR3 in amino acids: CASSQVARGPYEQYF. CDR3 nucleotides: TGTGCCAGCAGCCAAGTCGCCAGGGGGCCCTACGAGCAGTACTTC. The chain recombines TRBV3-1 (or the pseudogene TRBV3-2) with TRBJ2-7; TRBD1 aligns across 8 bases. V was pared by 1 base and J by 2 bases, with 4 bases of the junction left unmatched. Germline loops: CDR1 LGHDT, CDR2 YNNKEL (reference sequence). This CDR3 has 15 residues.

This rearrangement joins TRBV3-1 (or the pseudogene TRBV3-2) to TRBJ2-7; 9 bases align to TRBD2. V lost 6 bases and J lost 2; bases outside the gene matches: 2. The CDR3 sequence is 13 residues long. CDR1 is LGHDT, CDR2 YNNKEL, per germline (reference sequence). The CDR3 here is CASRVAGAYEQYF. CDR3 DNA: TGTGCCAGCAGAGTAGCGGGGGCCTACGAGCAGTACTTC.

The V gene is TRBV28, the J gene TRBJ2-3, with 7 bases matching TRBD2. The germline V gene has CDR1 MDHEN and CDR2 SYDVKM. V lost 3 bases to trimming and J lost 3 bases; unmatched junction nucleotides: 3. The CDR3 contains 14 residues. CDR3 region: CASSFWTRTDTQYF. The CDR3 region has the DNA TGTGCCAGCAGTTTCTGGACTAGGACAGATACGCAGTATTTT.

Details on this clone: In this CDR3 the conserved last residue, phenylalanine or tryptophan, is missing, so a read error is likely. Here the CDR3 DNA reads TGTGCCAGCAGCCGAGAGGACAGGGGCCCATCCTACGAGCAGTACCTC. It yields the protein CASSREDRGPSYEQYL. The chain uses TRBV3-1 (or the pseudogene TRBV3-2) and TRBJ2-7, with 9 nucleotides matching TRBD1. CDR1 is LGHDT and CDR2 is YNNKEL in the germline V gene (reference sequence). There are 16 residues in the CDR3. With 4 bases clipped from V and 1 base from J, the junction kept 8 bases outside the gene matches.

The V gene is TRBV7-9, the J gene TRBJ2-3; 13 nucleotides align to TRBD2. CDR3 length equals 16 residues. The trim removed 6 bases at V and 8 bases at J, leaving 11 bases unmatched. The germline gives CDR1 SEHNR, CDR2 FQNEAQ (reference sequence). CDR3 region: CASSYTSGRGSFTQYF. The DNA of the CDR3 is TGTGCCAGCAGTTATACTAGCGGGAGGGGATCCTTTACGCAGTATTTT. The variable domain in full, completed from reference TRBV7-9 and TRBJ2-3, reads DTGVSQNPRHKITKRGQNVTFRCDPISEHNRLYWYRQTLGQGPEFLTYFQNEAQLEKSRLLSDRFSAERPKGSFSTLEIQRTEQGDSAMYLCASSYTSGRGSFTQYFGPGTRLTVL.

V gene TRBV5-1 combines with J gene TRBJ2-7; 7 bases align to TRBD1. CDR3 length: 14 residues. The germline gives CDR1 SGHRS, CDR2 YFSETQ. V gave up 4 bases and J gave up 2 bases; unmatched junction bases: 6. CDR3 in DNA: TGCGCCAGCAGCCCGGATGGACAGGCCTACGAGCAGTACTTC. It is translated as CASSPDGQAYEQYF.

The sample holds one count of this clone. The chain joins TRBV7-2 to TRBJ2-7; weak D call: TRBD1 (5 bases). The germline V gene has CDR1 SGHTA and CDR2 FQGNSA. The CDR3 contains 13 residues. Trimming shortened V by 3 bases and J by 4 bases, and 10 bases separated the two germline ends. The CDR3 bases are TGTGCCAGCAGCTTGACCCAGGGTTACGAGCAGTACTTC. Translating it yields CASSLTQGYEQYF. Based on the CDR3 plus reference TRBV7-2 and TRBJ2-7, the full variable domain is GAGVSQSPSNKVTEKGKDVELRCDPISGHTALYWYRQSLGQGLEFLIYFQGNSAPDKSGLPSDRFSAERTGGSVSTLTIQRTQQEDSAVYLCASSLTQGYEQYFGPGTRLTVT.

CDR3: CASSPQRSGQGGRNTEAFF. The CDR3 bases are TGTGCCAGCTCACCACAAAGGAGTGGGCAGGGGGGAAGGAACACTGAAGCTTTCTTT. V gene TRBV18 combines with J gene TRBJ1-1; 7 nucleotides match TRBD1. The germline gives CDR1 KGHSH, CDR2 LQKENI. V dropped 1 base and J dropped 1; count of bases not matched to a gene: 15. The CDR3 extends over 19 amino acids.

The chain uses TRBV3-1 (or the pseudogene TRBV3-2) and TRBJ1-1; tentative D call: TRBD1 (5 bases). CDR1 and CDR2 from the germline V gene are LGHDT and YNNKEL (reference sequence). This CDR3 spans 13 amino acids. V was cut by 1 base and J by 10 bases, with 13 bases left in between. In DNA, the CDR3 is TGTGCCAGCAGCCAAGGCCGGCAGGGTAGAGCTTTCTTT. As protein: CASSQGRQGRAFF.

This clone was detected only a few times. The genes are TRBV19 and TRBJ1-5; TRBD1 matches at 8 bases. V lost 10 bases, J lost 1 base, and 6 bases stayed unmatched. The germline CDR1 and CDR2 sequences are LNHDA and SQIVND (reference sequence). The CDR3 totals 14 residues. CDR3 protein: CAIRGPGSNQPQHF. CDR3 DNA sequence: TGTGCCATCAGGGGGCCGGGGAGCAATCAGCCCCAGCATTTT.

This clone was picked up one time. V is TRBV5-5 and J is TRBJ2-3; 9 bases line up with TRBD2. The CDR3 runs to 19 residues. With V trimmed by 0 bases and J by 2 bases, 13 bases remained unmatched. Per germline, CDR1 SGHKS and CDR2 YYEKEE (reference sequence). CDR3 DNA sequence: TGTGCCAGCAGCTTGGGAGGCGGGAGGGCCCGGGGGGACACAGATACGCAGTATTTT. Residues: CASSLGGGRARGDTDTQYF. Using reference TRBV5-5 and TRBJ2-3 for the parts outside the CDR3, the full variable domain is DAGVTQSPTHLIKTRGQQVTLRCSPISGHKSVSWYQQVLGQGPQFIFQYYEKEERGRGNFPDRFSARQFPNYSSELNVNALLLGDSALYLCASSLGGGRARGDTDTQYFGPGTRLTVL.

The chain joins TRBV29-1 to TRBJ1-1, with 7 bases matching TRBD1. Germline assignment: CDR1 SQVTM and CDR2 ANQGSEA. Trimming at V came to 7 bases and at J to 1 base, leaving 12 bases not matched to a gene. This CDR3 comprises 15 residues. CDR3 nucleotide sequence: TGCAGCGCTGTAAACACGGGACAGCCGAACACTGAAGCTTTCTTT. Its translation is CSAVNTGQPNTEAFF. Based on the CDR3 plus reference TRBV29-1 and TRBJ1-1, the full variable domain is SAVISQKPSRDICQRGTSLTIQCQVDSQVTMMFWYRQQPGQSLTLIATANQGSEATYESGFVIDKFPISRPNLTFSTLTVSNMSPEDSSIYLCSAVNTGQPNTEAFFGQGTRLTVV.